Presented here are 5 T cell receptor beta chains from one specimen sequenced in a study of blood T cell repertoires in COVID-19. Some clones are missing from TCRdb's copy, which holds only in-frame ones; the method was immunoSEQ multiplex PCR. The profile shows 15,000 or so clones, around four fifths of them singletons. The specimen sequenced was peripheral blood. These receptors were collected from a man aged 35 to 55 with active or convalescent COVID-19.

The V gene is TRBV9, the J gene TRBJ1-4; 8 bases are a match to TRBD1. Germline CDR1 reads SGDLS; CDR2 reads YYNGEE. After removal of 3 bases from V and 4 bases from J, the junction contained 5 bases not matched to a gene. The CDR3 length is 15 residues. The CDR3 nucleotides read TGTGCCAGCAGCGCCCGGACAGGGCTTAATGAAAAACTGTTTTTT. Amino acid sequence: CASSARTGLNEKLFF.

The chain carries TRBV7-2 and TRBJ2-1, with a possible D match to TRBD2 (6 bases). CDR3 length equals 15 residues. V lost 2 bases and J lost 8, with 16 bases in between. Germline assignment: CDR1 SGHTA and CDR2 FQGNSA. The CDR3 spells CASSLNGGTFYEQFF. Here the CDR3 DNA reads TGTGCCAGCAGCTTAAATGGGGGGACGTTCTATGAGCAGTTCTTC. Based on the CDR3 plus reference TRBV7-2 and TRBJ2-1, the full variable domain is GAGVSQSPSNKVTEKGKDVELRCDPISGHTALYWYRQSLGQGLEFLIYFQGNSAPDKSGLPSDRFSAERTGGSVSTLTIQRTQQEDSAVYLCASSLNGGTFYEQFFGPGTRLTVL.

This chain connects TRBV12-3 or TRBV12-4 to TRBJ1-1; D gene unclear. The CDR3 loop spans 13 amino acids. Trimming cost V 5 bases and J 7 bases, with 14 bases left between them. The CDR3 here is CASSHGDNVEAFF. CDR3 coding DNA: TGTGCCAGCAGTCACGGGGATAATGTTGAAGCTTTCTTT.

V usage is TRBV3-1 (or the pseudogene TRBV3-2) and J usage is TRBJ2-3; D unclear. Trimming removed 4 bases at V and 2 bases at J, with 7 bases between. Germline CDR1 and CDR2: LGHDT and YNNKEL (reference sequence). The CDR3 totals 13 residues. CDR3 region: CASSRQNTDTQYF. In DNA, the CDR3 is TGTGCCAGCAGCCGGCAGAACACAGATACGCAGTATTTT.

V and J are TRBV20-1 and TRBJ1-2; D unresolved. V was cut by 8 bases and J by 7 bases, with 14 bases left in between. The length of the CDR3 is 11 residues. The germline gives CDR1 DFQATT, CDR2 SNEGSKA (reference sequence). CDR3 residues: CSTRVSGGYTF. CDR3 DNA sequence: TGCAGTACGCGGGTCTCAGGTGGCTACACCTTC.